This TCR beta chain comes out of a study of cytomegalovirus exposure and HLA in healthy donors. V lost 5 bases to trimming and J lost 5 bases; unmatched junction nucleotides: 5. The CDR3 spans 13 residues. Germline CDR1 and CDR2: MRHNA and SNTAGT. At least ten counts were recorded for this clone. The PCR used 60 Vbeta and 13 Jbeta primers. Using immunoSEQ multiplex PCR, the repertoire was profiled, and TCRdb retains in-frame clones only, with some absent. The sample lists approximately 160,000 clones, approximately 82% occurring once. The chain is built from TRBV6-4 and TRBJ1-1; 7 positions agree with TRBD1. This TCR derives from a male donor in good health and CMV-seronegative. Sequenced material: PBMCs. The CDR3 DNA is TGTGCCAGCAGTACAGGGGAGAGGACTGAAGCTTTCTTT. Encoded protein: CASSTGERTEAFF.